The clone carrying this T cell receptor (beta chain) was counted only a few times. Its target is not known. The source of the sample is a study of beta chain features in type 1 diabetes. Study outcomes and limitations: Within each of all four CD4+ subsets, Type 1 diabetes patients had TCRB CDR3s that were moderately but significantly shorter. The question of HLA type influencing TCRB rearrangement was one that remained unresolved here. Patients and controls would share equally any PCR tilt toward shorter templates.

The ends lost 6 bases at V and 4 bases at J; junction bases unmatched: 5. Germline CDR1 is MNHNS and CDR2 is SASEGT. The CDR3 is 13 amino acids. The entirety of the isolated RNA underwent reverse transcription, so expressed TCRB transcripts were sequenced. The repertoire was sequenced with immunoSEQ multiplex PCR; TCRdb's copy has only in-frame clones and lacks some. This sample has 640,000 or so clones; 11% to 15% occur once, and the top ten carry just under 0.04%. Sequences were obtained from naive CD4+ T cells from blood. This receptor was identified in a man aged 18 to 29 with type 1 diabetes. This chain uses TRBV6-1 with TRBJ1-2; TRBD1 matches 7 bases. The CDR3 DNA is TGTGCCAGCAGCCAGGGACAGTTCTATGGCTACACCTTC. This codes for CASSQGQFYGYTF.